The 14 T cell receptor beta chains reported below all come from one sample, sequenced in a study of PD-L1 blockade in urothelial cancer. The time point is: pretreatment peripheral blood. The data were produced by immunoSEQ multiplex PCR, yet TCRdb's version contains in-frame clones alone and is incomplete. This table has tens of thousands of clones, about 86% appearing once. Material: PBMCs, obtained around atezolizumab (anti-PD-L1) treatment. All receptors come from a man between 60 and 75 years old with urothelial cancer.

V is TRBV4-1 and J is TRBJ1-5, with D tentatively TRBD1 (5 bases). CDR3 length: 19 amino acids. Looked up from germline, CDR1 is MGHRA and CDR2 is YSYEKL. Trimming removed 0 bases from V and 4 bases from J, with 22 bases in between. CDR3 in amino acids: CASSQDVWQGPPYNQPQHF. The CDR3 nucleotides are TGCGCCAGCAGCCAAGATGTGTGGCAGGGCCCCCCCTATAATCAGCCCCAGCATTTT.

CDR3 sequence: CASSLRRGGTDTQYF. CDR3 nucleotide sequence: TGTGCCAGCAGCTTGCGGCGGGGGGGCACAGATACGCAGTATTTT. The V gene is TRBV5-8, the J gene TRBJ2-3; 8 nucleotides align to TRBD2. Germline V lookup: CDR1 SGHTS, CDR2 YDEGEE. CDR3 length: 15 amino acids. V lost 1 base, J lost 1 base, and 2 bases stayed unmatched.

This chain uses TRBV6-1 with TRBJ1-5; D call uncertain. Trimming pared 2 bases from V and 0 bases from J, leaving 8 bases between. The CDR3 spans 15 residues. Germline lookup yields CDR1 MNHNS and CDR2 SASEGT. This CDR3 reads CASSEYEISNQPQHF. The CDR3 DNA reads as TGTGCCAGCAGTGAATACGAGATTAGCAATCAGCCCCAGCATTTT.

This rearrangement joins TRBV5-6 to TRBJ2-5; D perhaps matches TRBD1 (5 bases). Looked up from germline, CDR1 is SGHDT and CDR2 is YYEEEE. This CDR3 has 13 residues. Trimming removed 4 bases at V and 4 bases at J, with 11 bases between. CDR3 amino acids: CASSIRQLETQYF. In nucleotides, the CDR3 is TGTGCCAGCAGCATCCGACAGTTAGAGACCCAGTACTTC. The full variable domain, completed using reference TRBV5-6 and TRBJ2-5, is DAGVTQSPTHLIKTRGQQVTLRCSPKSGHDTVSWYQQALGQGPQFIFQYYEEEERQRGNFPDRFSGHQFPNYSSELNVNALLLGDSALYLCASSIRQLETQYFGPGTRLLVL.

This chain links TRBV4-1 with TRBJ2-2; maybe TRBD1 (5 bases). Looked up from germline, CDR1 is MGHRA and CDR2 is YSYEKL. The CDR3 loop spans 14 amino acids. Deletions cut 5 bases from V and 0 bases from J, with 7 bases between. The CDR3 region has the DNA TGCGCCAGCAGCAGGGGCGCGAACACCGGGGAGCTGTTTTTT. Translation: CASSRGANTGELFF.

J is TRBJ1-2 and V is TRBV19; no definite D call. From germline, CDR1 is LNHDA and CDR2 SQIVND (reference sequence). This CDR3 is built from 12 residues. V was cut by 6 bases and J by 1 base, with 6 bases left in between. CDR3 sequence (DNA): TGTGCCAGTAGCACATTTAACTATGGCTACACCTTC. Residues: CASSTFNYGYTF.

The chain joins TRBV15 to TRBJ2-1; D remains ambiguous. V was cut by 3 bases and J by 6 bases, with 15 bases left in between. The CDR3 sequence is 15 residues long. Germline lookup yields CDR1 LNHNV and CDR2 YYDKDF (reference sequence). The CDR3 DNA follows: TGTGCCACCAGCAGCGCAGGTTTCTATGGCAATGAGCAGTTCTTC. Translated: CATSSAGFYGNEQFF.

The chain employs TRBV7-3 and TRBJ2-1, with D perhaps TRBD2 (7 bases). The ends were cut back, 6 bases at V and 4 bases at J, with 13 bases in the middle. Germline CDR1 is SGHTA and CDR2 is FQGTGA. The CDR3 length is 14 residues. CDR3 sequence (DNA): TGTGCCAGCAGTCGCGGGGGCCGATACAATGAGCAGTTCTTC. This gives the protein CASSRGGRYNEQFF.

V gene TRBV5-1 combines with J gene TRBJ2-1; tentatively, D is TRBD2 (5 bases). Germline V gene lookup returns CDR1 SGHRS and CDR2 YFSETQ. V was shortened by 2 bases and J by 0 bases, with 9 bases between the two germline ends. CDR3 length equals 15 residues. In DNA form, the CDR3 reads TGCGCCAGCAGCTTAGTGAGCGGCTCCTACAATGAGCAGTTCTTC. This sequence encodes CASSLVSGSYNEQFF.

The chain is built from TRBV11-2 and TRBJ1-1, with 8 bases aligning to TRBD1. Germline lookup yields CDR1 SGHAT and CDR2 FQNNGV. CDR3 length equals 15 residues. The V segment lost 5 bases and the J segment 3 bases; nucleotides outside the gene matches: 8. The CDR3 spells CASSTGRGLDTEAFF. The CDR3 coding sequence is TGTGCCAGCAGCACCGGCAGGGGGCTGGACACTGAAGCTTTCTTT. Complete variable domain (other parts from reference TRBV11-2 and TRBJ1-1): EAGVAQSPRYKIIEKRQSVAFWCNPISGHATLYWYQQILGQGPKLLIQFQNNGVVDDSQLPKDRFSAERLKGVDSTLKIQPAKLEDSAVYLCASSTGRGLDTEAFFGQGTRLTVV.

The chain carries TRBV6-1 and TRBJ1-1, with 7 nucleotides matching TRBD1. Per germline, CDR1 MNHNS and CDR2 SASEGT. The CDR3 has 14 residues. V lost 4 bases, J lost 0 bases, and 2 bases stayed unmatched. DNA of the CDR3: TGTGCCAGCAGTGTCGACAGGGTGAACACTGAAGCTTTCTTT. Its protein is CASSVDRVNTEAFF.

Of note for this clone: Other DNA sequences within the sample encode an identical CDR3. The rearrangement links TRBV9 to TRBJ2-1; TRBD2 aligns across 11 bases. CDR1 SGDLS and CDR2 YYNGEE come from the germline V gene. The CDR3 covers 15 residues. Trimming removed 3 bases from V and 5 bases from J; junction bases left unmatched: 4. CDR3 sequence (DNA): TGTGCCAGCAGCGCTCTAGCGGGGGGTGACAATGAGCAGTTCTTC. Amino acid sequence: CASSALAGGDNEQFF.

CDR3 nucleotides: TGTGCCACCAGCAGAGATGGGACTAGCGAGGAGACCCAGTACTTC. Translating it yields CATSRDGTSEETQYF. This sequence joins TRBV15 and TRBJ2-5; 10 bases are shared with TRBD2. The CDR3 has 15 residues. J gave up 5 bases and V 0 bases, and 3 bases lay outside the gene matches. Germline values: CDR1 LNHNV, CDR2 YYDKDF (reference sequence). The variable domain in full, completed from reference TRBV15 and TRBJ2-5, reads DAMVIQNPRYQVTQFGKPVTLSCSQTLNHNVMYWYQQKSSQAPKLLFHYYDKDFNNEADTPDNFQSRRPNTSFCFLDIRSPGLGDTAMYLCATSRDGTSEETQYFGPGTRLLVL.

V usage is TRBV5-6 and J usage is TRBJ2-3; 11 bases align to TRBD1. CDR3 size: 19 residues. With 4 bases clipped from V and 3 bases from J, the junction kept 16 bases outside the gene matches. Germline CDR1 SGHDT, CDR2 YYEEEE. The CDR3 DNA sequence: TGTGCCAGCAGCGATATTGGACAGGGGGCTCTTCTCGTTACAGATACGCAGTATTTT. It encodes CASSDIGQGALLVTDTQYF.